This T cell receptor (beta chain) derives from a study of human T cells and chemical hapten exposure. Study background: Application of 0.01% DPC to the upper back was done by patch test, with a reading at 6 days. Variability of per-sample TCR yields stemmed mainly from small differences in pooled library volume. General study points: Against controls, expanded TCRs gave rise to significantly more large CDR3 similarity clusters.

The V segment lost 5 bases and the J segment 2 bases; nucleotides outside the gene matches: 1. Germline CDR1 is LNHDA and CDR2 is SQIVND (reference sequence). The CDR3 is made up of 14 amino acids. The library tagged individual cDNA molecules with unique molecular identifiers. One entry per CDR3 protein, called by TCRdb with MiXCR from the RACE reads. Here the sample spans 40,000 to 60,000 distinct CDR3 sequences, around 9% being singletons. The sample's time point: patch test 1, 2 weeks after DPC sensitization. Documented treatment: therapeutic diphenylcyclopropenone sensitization with weekly scalp DPC. There are many counts of this clonotype. What it binds is not known.

V is TRBV19 and J is TRBJ2-1; 9 positions match TRBD2. This sequence was found in a woman between 45 and 60 years old with alopecia areata. Some clones in this sample may be carry-over from other donors' samples. This specimen was whole blood, taken in connection with sensitization to the hapten diphenylcyclopropenone (DPC). The CDR3: CASSAGGPYNEQFF. Written as DNA, the CDR3 is TGTGCCAGTAGTGCGGGAGGGCCCTACAATGAGCAGTTCTTC.